This T cell receptor beta chain was observed in a study of CD8 T cells in Susac syndrome. Findings and limits, study-wide: As the study acknowledged, the number of individuals who were part of its TCR sequencing and HLA analysis was relatively small.

With respect to this clonotype: Its antigen remains unidentified.

The CDR3 is made up of 14 amino acids. After removal of 5 bases from V and 4 bases from J, the junction contained 7 bases not matched to a gene. Germline V gene data show CDR1 as LNHDA and CDR2 as SQIVND (reference sequence). Random hexamers served to reverse transcribe roughly 0.45 to 1 ug RNA. TCRdb re-called the immunoSEQ multiplex PCR reads through MiXCR, storing one row per CDR3 protein. This sample has around 130,000 distinct CDR3 sequences, with roughly 76% found just once. Sequencing of TCR beta was undertaken in CD8+ and CD4+ T cells derived from blood. CD8+ and CD4+ T cells were negatively isolated; TEMRA cells were FACS-enriched.

The sequenced sample was CD8+ T cells from PBMCs. The J gene is TRBJ1-1, the V gene TRBV19; TRBD1 agrees at 7 bases. The sequence derives from a human donor with multiple sclerosis. This chain's CDR3 is CASSLTGQGTEAFF. CDR3 nucleotides: TGTGCCAGTAGTTTGACAGGGCAGGGCACTGAAGCTTTCTTT.